This TCR beta chain was captured in a study of cytomegalovirus exposure and HLA in healthy donors. Researchers ran the PCR with 60 Vbeta and 13 Jbeta primers. Sequencing was performed with immunoSEQ multiplex PCR; in TCRdb, only in-frame clones are kept and a portion is missing. The repertoire holds more than 150,000 clones, with roughly 82% as singletons. V was clipped by 6 bases and J by 0 bases, with 11 bases between them. The CDR3 covers 15 residues. Germline V gene data show CDR1 as SGHAT and CDR2 as FQDESV (reference sequence). Study results and limitations: Some V segments, TRBV6-2 and TRBV6-3 among them, were indistinguishable and were therefore excluded. Judged likely to be a sequencing artifact was a cluster of highly shared sequence variants. A prior analysis recorded that most TCR beta V segments were productive about 87% or about 30% of the time.

To note about this clone: Antigen unknown.

This clonotype was sampled from a girl aged 2 to 10 in good health and CMV-seropositive. The chain couples TRBV11-1 to TRBJ2-2, with unresolved D. Sequenced sample: PBMCs. The CDR3 here is CASRYDWTNTGELFF. Written as DNA, the CDR3 is TGTGCCAGCAGATACGACTGGACGAACACCGGGGAGCTGTTTTTT.